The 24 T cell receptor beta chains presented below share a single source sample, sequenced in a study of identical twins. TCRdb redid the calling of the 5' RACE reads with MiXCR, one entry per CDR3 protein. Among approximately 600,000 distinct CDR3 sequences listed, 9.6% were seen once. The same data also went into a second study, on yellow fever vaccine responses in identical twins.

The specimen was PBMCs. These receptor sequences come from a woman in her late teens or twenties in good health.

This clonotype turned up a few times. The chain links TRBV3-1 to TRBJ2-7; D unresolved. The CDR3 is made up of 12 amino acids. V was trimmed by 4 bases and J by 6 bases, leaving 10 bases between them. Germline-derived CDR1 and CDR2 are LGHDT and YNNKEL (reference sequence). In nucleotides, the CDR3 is TGTGCCAGCAGCCCCGGCTATCGCGAGCAGTACTTC. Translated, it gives CASSPGYREQYF.

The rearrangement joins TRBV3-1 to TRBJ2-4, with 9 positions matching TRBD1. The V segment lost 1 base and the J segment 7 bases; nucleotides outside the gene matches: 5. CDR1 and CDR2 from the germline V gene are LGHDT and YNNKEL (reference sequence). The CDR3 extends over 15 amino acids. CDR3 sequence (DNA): TGTGCCAGCAGCCAAGTTTCCGGGACAGGGAACATTCAGTACTTC. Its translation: CASSQVSGTGNIQYF.

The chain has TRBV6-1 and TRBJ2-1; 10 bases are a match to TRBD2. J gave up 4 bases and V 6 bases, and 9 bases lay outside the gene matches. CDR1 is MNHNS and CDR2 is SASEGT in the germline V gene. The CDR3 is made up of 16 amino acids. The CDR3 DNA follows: TGTGCCAGCAGCCGTAATGGACTAGCGGAATACAATGAGCAGTTCTTC. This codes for CASSRNGLAEYNEQFF.

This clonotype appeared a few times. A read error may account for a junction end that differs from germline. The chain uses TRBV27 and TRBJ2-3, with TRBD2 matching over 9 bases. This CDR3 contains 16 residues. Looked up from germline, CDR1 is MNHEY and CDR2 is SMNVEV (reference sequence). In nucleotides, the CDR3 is TGTGCCAGCAGTTTAGATGGAGCGGGGGGCCTCACAGATAGGGGTTTT. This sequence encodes CASSLDGAGGLTDRGF.

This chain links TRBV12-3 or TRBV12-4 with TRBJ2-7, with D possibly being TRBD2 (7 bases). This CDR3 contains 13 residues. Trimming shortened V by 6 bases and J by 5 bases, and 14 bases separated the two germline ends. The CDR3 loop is CASSPRGGDEQYF. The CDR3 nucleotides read TGTGCCAGCAGCCCCCGAGGGGGGGACGAGCAGTACTTC.

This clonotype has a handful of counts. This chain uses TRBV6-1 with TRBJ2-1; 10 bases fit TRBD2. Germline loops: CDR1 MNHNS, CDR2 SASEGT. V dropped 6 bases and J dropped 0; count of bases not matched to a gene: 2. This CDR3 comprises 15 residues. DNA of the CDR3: TGTGCCAGCAGAGCTAGCGGGAGCTCCTACAATGAGCAGTTCTTC. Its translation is CASRASGSSYNEQFF.

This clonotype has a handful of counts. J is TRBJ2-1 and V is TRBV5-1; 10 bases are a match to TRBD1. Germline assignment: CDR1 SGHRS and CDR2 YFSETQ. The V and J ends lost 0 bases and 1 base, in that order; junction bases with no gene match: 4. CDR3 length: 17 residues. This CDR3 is CASSLGTGGGSYNEQFF. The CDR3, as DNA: TGCGCCAGCAGCTTGGGGACAGGGGGTGGATCCTACAATGAGCAGTTCTTC.

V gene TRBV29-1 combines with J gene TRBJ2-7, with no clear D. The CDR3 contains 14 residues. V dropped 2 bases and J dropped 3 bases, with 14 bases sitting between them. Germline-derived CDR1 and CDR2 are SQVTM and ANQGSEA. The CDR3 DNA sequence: TGCAGCGTTGAAAAAGATCCGGAAGGCTACGAGCAGTACTTC. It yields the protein CSVEKDPEGYEQYF.

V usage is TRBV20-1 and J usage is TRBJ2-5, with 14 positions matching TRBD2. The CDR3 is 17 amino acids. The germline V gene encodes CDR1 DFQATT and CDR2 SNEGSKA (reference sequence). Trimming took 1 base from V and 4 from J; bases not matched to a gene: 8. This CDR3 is CSARGPGTSGSVETQYF. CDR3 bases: TGCAGTGCTAGAGGACCGGGGACTAGCGGGAGTGTAGAGACCCAGTACTTC.

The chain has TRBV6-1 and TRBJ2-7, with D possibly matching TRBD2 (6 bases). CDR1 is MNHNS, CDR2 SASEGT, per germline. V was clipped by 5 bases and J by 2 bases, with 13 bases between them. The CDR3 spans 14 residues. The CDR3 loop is CASSPAGRTYEQYF. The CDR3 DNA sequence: TGTGCCAGCAGTCCGGCAGGGAGGACCTACGAGCAGTACTTC.

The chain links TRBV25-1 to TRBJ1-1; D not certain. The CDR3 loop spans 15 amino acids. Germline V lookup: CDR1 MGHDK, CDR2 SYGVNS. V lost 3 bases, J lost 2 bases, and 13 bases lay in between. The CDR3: CASSEPNRVNTEAFF. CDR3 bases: TGTGCCAGCAGTGAGCCCAACCGGGTCAACACTGAAGCTTTCTTT. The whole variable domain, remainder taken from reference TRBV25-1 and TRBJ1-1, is EADIYQTPRYLVIGTGKKITLECSQTMGHDKMYWYQQDPGMELHLIHYSYGVNSTEKGDLSSESTVSRIRTEHFPLTLESARPSHTSQYLCASSEPNRVNTEAFFGQGTRLTVV.

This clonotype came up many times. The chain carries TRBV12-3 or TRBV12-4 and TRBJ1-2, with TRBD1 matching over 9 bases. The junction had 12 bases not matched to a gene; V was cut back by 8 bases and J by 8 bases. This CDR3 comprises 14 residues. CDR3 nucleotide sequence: TGTGCCAGCGGAGAACAGGGGGCGATGAGAGGCTACACCTTC. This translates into CASGEQGAMRGYTF.

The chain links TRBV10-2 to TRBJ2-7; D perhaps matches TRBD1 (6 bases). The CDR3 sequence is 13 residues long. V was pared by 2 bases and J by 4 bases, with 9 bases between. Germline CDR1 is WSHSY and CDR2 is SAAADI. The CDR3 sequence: CASSENREYEQYF. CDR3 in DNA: TGCGCCAGCAGTGAGAACAGGGAATACGAGCAGTACTTC.

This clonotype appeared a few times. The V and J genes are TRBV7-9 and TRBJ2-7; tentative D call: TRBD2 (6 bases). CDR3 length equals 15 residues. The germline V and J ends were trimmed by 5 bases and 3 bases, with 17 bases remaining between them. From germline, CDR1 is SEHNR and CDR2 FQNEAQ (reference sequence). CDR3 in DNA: TGTGCCAGCAGCCGAGTTGGAGTAGCGGACTACGAGCAGTACTTC. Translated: CASSRVGVADYEQYF.

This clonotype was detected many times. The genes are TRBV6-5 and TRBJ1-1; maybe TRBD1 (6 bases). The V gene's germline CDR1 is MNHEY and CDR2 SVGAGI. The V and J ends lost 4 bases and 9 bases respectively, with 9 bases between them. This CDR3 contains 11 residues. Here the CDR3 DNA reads TGTGCCAGCAGTTTCGGGGGCAAAGCTTTCTTT. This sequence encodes CASSFGGKAFF.

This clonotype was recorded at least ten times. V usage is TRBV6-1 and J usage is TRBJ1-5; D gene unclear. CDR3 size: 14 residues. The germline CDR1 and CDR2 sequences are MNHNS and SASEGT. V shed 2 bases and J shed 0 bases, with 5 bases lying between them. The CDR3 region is CASSESYSNQPQHF. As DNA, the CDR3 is TGTGCCAGCAGTGAAAGTTATAGCAATCAGCCCCAGCATTTT.

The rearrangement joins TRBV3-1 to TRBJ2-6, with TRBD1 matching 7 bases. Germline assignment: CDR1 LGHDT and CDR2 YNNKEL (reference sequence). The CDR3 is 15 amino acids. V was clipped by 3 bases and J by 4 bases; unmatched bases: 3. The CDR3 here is CASSHEGAGANVLTF. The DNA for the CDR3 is TGTGCCAGCAGCCATGAGGGGGCCGGGGCCAACGTCCTGACTTTC. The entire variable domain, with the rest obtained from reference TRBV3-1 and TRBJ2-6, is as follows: DTAVSQTPKYLVTQMGNDKSIKCEQNLGHDTMYWYKQDSKKFLKIMFSYNNKELIINETVPNRFSPKSPDKAHLNLHINSLELGDSAVYFCASSHEGAGANVLTFGAGSRLTVL.

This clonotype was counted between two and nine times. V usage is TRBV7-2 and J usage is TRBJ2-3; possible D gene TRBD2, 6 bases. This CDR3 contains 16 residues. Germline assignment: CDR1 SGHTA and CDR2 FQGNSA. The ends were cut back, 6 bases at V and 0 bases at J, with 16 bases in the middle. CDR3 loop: CASSIRPAGSTDTQYF. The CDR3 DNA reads TGTGCCAGCAGTATACGTCCGGCGGGAAGCACAGATACGCAGTATTTT.

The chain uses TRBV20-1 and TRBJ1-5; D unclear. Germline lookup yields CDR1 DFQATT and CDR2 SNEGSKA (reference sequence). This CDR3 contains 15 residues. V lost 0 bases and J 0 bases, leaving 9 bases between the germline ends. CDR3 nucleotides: TGCAGTGCTAGAGATGTACAGAATAGCAATCAGCCCCAGCATTTT. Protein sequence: CSARDVQNSNQPQHF.

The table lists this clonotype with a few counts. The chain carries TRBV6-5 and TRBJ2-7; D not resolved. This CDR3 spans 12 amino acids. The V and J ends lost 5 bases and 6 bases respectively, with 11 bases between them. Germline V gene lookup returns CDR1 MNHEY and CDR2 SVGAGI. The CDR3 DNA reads TGTGCCAGCAGTAACCAGTTAGCCGAGCAGTACTTC. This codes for CASSNQLAEQYF.

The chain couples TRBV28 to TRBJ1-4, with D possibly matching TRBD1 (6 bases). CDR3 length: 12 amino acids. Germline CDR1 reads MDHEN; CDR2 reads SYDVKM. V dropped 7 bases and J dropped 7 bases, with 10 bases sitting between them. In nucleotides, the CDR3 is TGTGCCAGCAACAGGGCCTTTGAAAAACTGTTTTTT. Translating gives CASNRAFEKLFF.

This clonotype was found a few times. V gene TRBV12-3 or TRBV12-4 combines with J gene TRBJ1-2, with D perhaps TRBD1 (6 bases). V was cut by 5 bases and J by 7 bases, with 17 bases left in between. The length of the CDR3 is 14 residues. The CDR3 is CASSPGDSGGGYTF. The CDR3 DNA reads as TGTGCCAGCAGTCCAGGGGACTCTGGGGGTGGCTACACCTTC.

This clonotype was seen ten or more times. CDR3 sequence (DNA): TGCGCCAGCAGCTTGGGGCAGGGGGCTGGTGAGCAGTTCTTC. Protein: CASSLGQGAGEQFF. The chain has TRBV5-1 and TRBJ2-1; TRBD1 matches 8 bases. CDR1 SGHRS and CDR2 YFSETQ come from the germline V gene. V shed 0 bases, J shed 9 bases, and the junction held 5 bases outside the gene matches. This CDR3 spans 14 amino acids.

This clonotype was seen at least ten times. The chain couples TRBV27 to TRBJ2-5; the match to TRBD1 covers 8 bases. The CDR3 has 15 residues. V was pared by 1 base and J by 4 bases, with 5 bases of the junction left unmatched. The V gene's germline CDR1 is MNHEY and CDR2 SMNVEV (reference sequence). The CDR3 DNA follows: TGTGCCAGCAGTTTATACCCCACAGGGGGAGAGACCCAGTACTTC. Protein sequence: CASSLYPTGGETQYF.